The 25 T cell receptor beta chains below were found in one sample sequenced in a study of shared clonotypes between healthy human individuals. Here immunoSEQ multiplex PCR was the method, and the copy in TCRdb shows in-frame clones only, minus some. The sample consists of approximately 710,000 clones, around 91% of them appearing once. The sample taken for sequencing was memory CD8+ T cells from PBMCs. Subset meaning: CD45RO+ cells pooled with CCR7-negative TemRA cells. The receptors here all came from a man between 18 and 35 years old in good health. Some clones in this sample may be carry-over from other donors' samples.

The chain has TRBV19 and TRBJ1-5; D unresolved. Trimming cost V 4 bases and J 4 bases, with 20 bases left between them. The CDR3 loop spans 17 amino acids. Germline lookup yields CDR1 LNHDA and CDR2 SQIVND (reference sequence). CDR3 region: CASSRKPLYGVNQPQHF. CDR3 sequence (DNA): TGTGCCAGTAGTAGGAAGCCTTTATACGGGGTTAATCAGCCCCAGCATTTT. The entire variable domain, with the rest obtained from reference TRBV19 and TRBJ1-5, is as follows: DGGITQSPKYLFRKEGQNVTLSCEQNLNHDAMYWYRQDPGQGLRLIYYSQIVNDFQKGDIAEGYSVSREKKESFPLTVTSAQKNPTAFYLCASSRKPLYGVNQPQHFGDGTRLSIL.

The CDR3 nucleotides read TGTGCCAGCAGCTTTGGTGCCCCCTCCTACGAGCAGTACTTC. Its translation is CASSFGAPSYEQYF. The chain uses TRBV7-9 and TRBJ2-7; no definite D call. The V end lost 3 bases, the J end lost 0 bases, and 9 bases lay between the germline ends. This CDR3 contains 14 residues. Germline CDR1 and CDR2: SEHNR and FQNEAQ (reference sequence).

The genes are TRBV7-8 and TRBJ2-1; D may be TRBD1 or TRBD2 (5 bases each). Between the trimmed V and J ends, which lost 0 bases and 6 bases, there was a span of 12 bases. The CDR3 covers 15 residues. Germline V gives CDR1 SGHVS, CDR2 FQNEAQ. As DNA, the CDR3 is TGTGCCAGCAGCTTAGCGGACTGGGGGAGCAATGAGCAGTTCTTC. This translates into CASSLADWGSNEQFF.

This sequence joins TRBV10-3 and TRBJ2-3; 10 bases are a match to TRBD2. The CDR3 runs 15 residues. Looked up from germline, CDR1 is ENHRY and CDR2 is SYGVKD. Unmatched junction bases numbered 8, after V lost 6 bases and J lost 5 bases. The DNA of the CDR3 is TGTGCCATCAGGGTAGCGGGAGGCCCCGAAGATACGCAGTATTTT. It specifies CAIRVAGGPEDTQYF.

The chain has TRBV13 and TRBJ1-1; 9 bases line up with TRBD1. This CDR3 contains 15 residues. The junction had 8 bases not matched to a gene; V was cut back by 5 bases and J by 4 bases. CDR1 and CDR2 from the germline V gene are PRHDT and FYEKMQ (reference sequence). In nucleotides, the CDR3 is TGTGCCAGCAGCCCGGGCGGGACAGGGAGCACTGAAGCTTTCTTT. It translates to CASSPGGTGSTEAFF.

In DNA form, the CDR3 reads TGTGCCAGCAGTTCGTGGGACAGGTTAAGCTCTGGAAACACCATATATTTT. It yields the protein CASSSWDRLSSGNTIYF. This chain joins TRBV28 and TRBJ1-3, with 8 bases lining up with TRBD1. The CDR3 contains 17 residues. J gave up 0 bases and V 4 bases, and 8 bases lay outside the gene matches. Germline-derived CDR1 and CDR2 are MDHEN and SYDVKM.

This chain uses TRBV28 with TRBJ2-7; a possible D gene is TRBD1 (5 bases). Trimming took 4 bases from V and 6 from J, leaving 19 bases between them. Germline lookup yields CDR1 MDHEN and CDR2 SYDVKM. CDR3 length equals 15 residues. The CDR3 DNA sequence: TGTGCCAGCAGTTCCCACCACCAGGGATGGGGCGAGCAGTACTTC. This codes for CASSSHHQGWGEQYF. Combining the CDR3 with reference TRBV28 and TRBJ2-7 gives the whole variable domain DVKVTQSSRYLVKRTGEKVFLECVQDMDHENMFWYRQDPGLGLRLIYFSYDVKMKEKGDIPEGYSVSREKKERFSLILESASTNQTSMYLCASSSHHQGWGEQYFGPGTRLTVT.

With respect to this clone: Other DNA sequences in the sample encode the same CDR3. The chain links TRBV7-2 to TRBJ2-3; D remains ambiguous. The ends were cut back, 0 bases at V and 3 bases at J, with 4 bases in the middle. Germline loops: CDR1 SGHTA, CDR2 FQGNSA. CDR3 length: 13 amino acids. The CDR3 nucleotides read TGTGCCAGCAGCTTAGCGAGAACAGATACGCAGTATTTT. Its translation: CASSLARTDTQYF.

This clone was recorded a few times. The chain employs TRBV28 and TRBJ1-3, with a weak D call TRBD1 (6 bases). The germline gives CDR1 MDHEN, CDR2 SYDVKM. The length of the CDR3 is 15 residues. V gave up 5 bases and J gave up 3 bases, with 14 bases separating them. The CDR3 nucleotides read TGTGCCAGCAGTCCCCGGGGGGCGGTTGGAAACACCATATATTTT. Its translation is CASSPRGAVGNTIYF.

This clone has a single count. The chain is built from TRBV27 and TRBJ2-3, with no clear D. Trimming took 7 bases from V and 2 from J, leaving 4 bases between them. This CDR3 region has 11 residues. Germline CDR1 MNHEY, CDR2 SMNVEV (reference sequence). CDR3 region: CASKNTDTQYF. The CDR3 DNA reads TGTGCCAGCAAGAACACAGATACGCAGTATTTT.

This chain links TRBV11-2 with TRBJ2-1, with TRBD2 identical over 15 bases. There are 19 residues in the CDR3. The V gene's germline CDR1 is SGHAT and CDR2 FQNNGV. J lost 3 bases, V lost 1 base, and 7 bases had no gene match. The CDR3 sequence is CASSLVRTSGRALYNEQFF. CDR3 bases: TGTGCCAGCAGCTTAGTTCGGACTAGCGGGAGGGCCCTCTACAATGAGCAGTTCTTC.

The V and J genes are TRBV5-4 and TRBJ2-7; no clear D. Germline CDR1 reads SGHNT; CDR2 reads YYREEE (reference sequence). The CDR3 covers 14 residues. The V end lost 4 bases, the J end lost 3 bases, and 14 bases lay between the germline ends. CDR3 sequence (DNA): TGTGCCAGCAGCCGAAGAACCGACGACTACGAGCAGTACTTC. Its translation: CASSRRTDDYEQYF. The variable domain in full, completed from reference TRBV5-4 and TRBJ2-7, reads ETGVTQSPTHLIKTRGQQVTLRCSSQSGHNTVSWYQQALGQGPQFIFQYYREEENGRGNFPPRFSGLQFPNYSSELNVNALELDDSALYLCASSRRTDDYEQYFGPGTRLTVT.

Written as DNA, the CDR3 is TGCAGCGTTCACGTCCCCAGGGGACTACTGGGCGAGCAGTACTTC. It codes for CSVHVPRGLLGEQYF. The chain combines TRBV29-1 with TRBJ2-7, with D perhaps matching TRBD2 (7 bases). The V gene's germline CDR1 is SQVTM and CDR2 ANQGSEA. The V end lost 5 bases, the J end lost 6 bases, and 23 bases lay between the germline ends. This CDR3 comprises 15 residues.

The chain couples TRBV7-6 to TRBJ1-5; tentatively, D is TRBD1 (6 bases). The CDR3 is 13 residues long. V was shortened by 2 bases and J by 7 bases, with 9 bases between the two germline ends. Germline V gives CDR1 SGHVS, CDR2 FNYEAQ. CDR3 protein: CASSLSGAQPQHF. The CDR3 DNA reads TGTGCCAGCAGCTTATCAGGGGCCCAGCCCCAGCATTTT.

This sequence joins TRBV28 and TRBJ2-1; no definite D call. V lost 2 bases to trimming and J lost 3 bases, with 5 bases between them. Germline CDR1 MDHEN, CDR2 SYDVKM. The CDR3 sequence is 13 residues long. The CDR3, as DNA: TGTGCCAGCAGTTTAGGGAACTACAATGAGCAGTTCTTC. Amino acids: CASSLGNYNEQFF. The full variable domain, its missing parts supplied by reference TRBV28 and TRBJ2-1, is DVKVTQSSRYLVKRTGEKVFLECVQDMDHENMFWYRQDPGLGLRLIYFSYDVKMKEKGDIPEGYSVSREKKERFSLILESASTNQTSMYLCASSLGNYNEQFFGPGTRLTVL.

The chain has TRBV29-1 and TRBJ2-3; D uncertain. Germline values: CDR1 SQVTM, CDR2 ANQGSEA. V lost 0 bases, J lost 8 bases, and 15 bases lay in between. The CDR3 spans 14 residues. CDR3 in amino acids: CSVEDFSPSSTQYF. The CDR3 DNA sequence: TGCAGCGTTGAAGACTTTTCGCCCTCTTCTACGCAGTATTTT.

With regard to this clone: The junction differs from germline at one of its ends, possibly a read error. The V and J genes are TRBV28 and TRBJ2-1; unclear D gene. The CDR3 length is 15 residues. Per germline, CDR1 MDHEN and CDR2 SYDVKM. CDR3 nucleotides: TGTGCCAGCAGTTTACTGGTAGAAGGCTACCATGAGCAGTTCTTC. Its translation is CASSLLVEGYHEQFF. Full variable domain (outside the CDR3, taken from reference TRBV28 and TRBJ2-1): DVKVTQSSRYLVKRTGEKVFLECVQDMDHENMFWYRQDPGLGLRLIYFSYDVKMKEKGDIPEGYSVSREKKERFSLILESASTNQTSMYLCASSLLVEGYHEQFFGPGTRLTVL.

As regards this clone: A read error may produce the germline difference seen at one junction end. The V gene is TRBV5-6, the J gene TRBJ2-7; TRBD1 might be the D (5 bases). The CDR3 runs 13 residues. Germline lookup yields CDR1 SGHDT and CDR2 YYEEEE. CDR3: CASGLGRVYEQYF. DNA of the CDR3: TGTGCCAGCGGCTTGGGGCGCGTCTACGAGCAGTACTTC.

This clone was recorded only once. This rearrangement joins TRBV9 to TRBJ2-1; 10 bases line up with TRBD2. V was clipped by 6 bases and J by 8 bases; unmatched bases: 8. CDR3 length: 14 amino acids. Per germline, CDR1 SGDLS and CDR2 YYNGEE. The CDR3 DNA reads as TGTGCCAGCAAACGGTCTAGCGGGAGAGATGAGCAGTTCTTC. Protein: CASKRSSGRDEQFF.

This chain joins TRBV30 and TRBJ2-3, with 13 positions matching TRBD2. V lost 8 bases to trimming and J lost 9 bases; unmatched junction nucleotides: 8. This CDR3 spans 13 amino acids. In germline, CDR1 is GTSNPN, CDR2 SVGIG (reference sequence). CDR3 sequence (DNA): TGTGCCGGAGGACTAGCGGGAGCGGGGACGCAGTATTTT. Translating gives CAGGLAGAGTQYF.

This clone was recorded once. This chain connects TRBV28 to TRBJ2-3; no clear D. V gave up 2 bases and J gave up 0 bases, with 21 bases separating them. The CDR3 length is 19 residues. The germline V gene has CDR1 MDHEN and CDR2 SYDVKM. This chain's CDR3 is CASSLRLGGPATSTDTQYF. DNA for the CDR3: TGTGCCAGCAGTTTACGGTTAGGTGGGCCGGCGACTAGCACAGATACGCAGTATTTT.

This CDR3 is CASSQRDRAYEQYF. The CDR3 coding sequence is TGTGCCAGCAGCCAACGGGACAGGGCTTACGAGCAGTACTTC. This chain uses TRBV9 with TRBJ2-7; the match to TRBD1 covers 9 bases. V lost 4 bases, J lost 4 bases, and 6 bases stayed unmatched. The V gene's germline CDR1 is SGDLS and CDR2 YYNGEE. The CDR3 loop spans 14 amino acids.

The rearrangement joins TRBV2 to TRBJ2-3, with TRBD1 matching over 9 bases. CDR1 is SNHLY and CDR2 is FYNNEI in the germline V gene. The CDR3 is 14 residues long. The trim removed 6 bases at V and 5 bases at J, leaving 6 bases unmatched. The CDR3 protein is CASRRGTGLDTQYF. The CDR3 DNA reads TGTGCCAGCAGGCGGGGGACAGGGCTAGATACGCAGTATTTT.

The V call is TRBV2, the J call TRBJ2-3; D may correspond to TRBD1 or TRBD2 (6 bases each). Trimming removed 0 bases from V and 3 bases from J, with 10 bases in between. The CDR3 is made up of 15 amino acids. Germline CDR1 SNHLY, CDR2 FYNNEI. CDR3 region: CASSEAVGGTDTQYF. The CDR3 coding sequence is TGTGCCAGCAGTGAAGCGGTAGGGGGGACAGATACGCAGTATTTT.

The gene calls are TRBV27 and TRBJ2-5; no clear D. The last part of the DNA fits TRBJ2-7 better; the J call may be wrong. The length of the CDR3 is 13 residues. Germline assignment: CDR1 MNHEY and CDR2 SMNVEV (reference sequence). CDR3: CASSHGSAYEQYF. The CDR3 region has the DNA TGTGCCAGCAGTCATGGGTCTGCCTACGAGCAGTACTTC.